Below are 9 T cell receptor beta chains sequenced from a single sample in a study of T cells in tuberculosis. Produced via immunoSEQ multiplex PCR; TCRdb's table is partial and in-frame only. This sample has 25,000 to 35,000 clones; approximately 95% occur once, and the top ten carry 4.9%. Specimen: PBMCs. The receptor source for this set is a donor between 10 and 35 years old with latent tuberculosis or without tuberculosis infection.

This chain joins TRBV2 and TRBJ2-7; perhaps TRBD2 as D (6 bases). V was shortened by 5 bases and J by 0 bases, with 11 bases between the two germline ends. Looked up from germline, CDR1 is SNHLY and CDR2 is FYNNEI. The CDR3 spans 14 residues. DNA for the CDR3: TGTGCCAGCAGTTACAGGAGGGACTCCTACGAGCAGTACTTC. Protein: CASSYRRDSYEQYF.

The V and J genes are TRBV19 and TRBJ1-1; D is possibly TRBD1 (6 bases). The CDR3 spans 13 residues. Germline V gene data show CDR1 as LNHDA and CDR2 as SQIVND (reference sequence). V lost 7 bases to trimming and J lost 3 bases, with 12 bases between them. This CDR3 is CASTRQVHTEAFF. DNA of the CDR3: TGTGCCAGTACAAGACAGGTTCACACTGAAGCTTTCTTT.

Only one count was recorded for this clone. This rearrangement joins TRBV13 to TRBJ2-1; 7 bases are a match to TRBD2. Trimming cost V 5 bases and J 0 bases; bases outside gene matches: 7. The CDR3 is made up of 16 amino acids. CDR1 and CDR2 (germline): PRHDT, FYEKMQ (reference sequence). The CDR3: CASSALAVSSYNEQFF. CDR3 bases: TGTGCCAGCAGCGCCCTAGCGGTTAGCTCCTACAATGAGCAGTTCTTC.

The sample holds one count of this clone. This sequence joins TRBV7-2 and TRBJ1-4, with 10 bases identical to TRBD1. Per germline, CDR1 SGHTA and CDR2 FQGNSA. V was pared by 5 bases and J by 7 bases, with 7 bases of the junction left unmatched. There are 15 residues in the CDR3. The CDR3, as DNA: TGTGCCAGCAGCCCCCGGGACAGGGGAAGTGAAAAACTGTTTTTT. Its protein is CASSPRDRGSEKLFF.

The chain employs TRBV28 and TRBJ1-2; a weak D match, TRBD1 (5 bases). CDR3 length: 13 amino acids. Germline CDR1 is MDHEN and CDR2 is SYDVKM. V dropped 6 bases and J dropped 6 bases, with 14 bases sitting between them. The DNA of the CDR3 is TGTGCCAGCAGCCCGACAGTTTTCGATGGCTACACCTTC. It translates to CASSPTVFDGYTF.

The chain recombines TRBV30 with TRBJ1-2; 8 bases map to TRBD1. V was pared by 4 bases and J by 5 bases, with 9 bases of the junction left unmatched. The CDR3 spans 14 residues. Per germline, CDR1 GTSNPN and CDR2 SVGIG (reference sequence). The chain's CDR3 is CAWKRTGRIYGYTF. The CDR3 DNA sequence: TGTGCCTGGAAAAGGACAGGGCGGATTTATGGCTACACCTTC.

CDR3 bases: TGTGCCAGTAGTTTTGGAGCGAACACTGAAGCTTTCTTT. Translated, it gives CASSFGANTEAFF. The chain carries TRBV19 and TRBJ1-1; D is unclear. V was pared by 5 bases and J by 1 base, with 8 bases between. The V gene's germline CDR1 is LNHDA and CDR2 SQIVND (reference sequence). This CDR3 is built from 13 residues.

In this sample, this clone turned up once. The gene calls are TRBV6-5 and TRBJ1-5; D ambiguous. Germline CDR1 reads MNHEY; CDR2 reads SVGAGI. Trimming shortened V by 4 bases and J by 6 bases, and 10 bases separated the two germline ends. The CDR3 is 13 residues long. The CDR3 reads CASSSQLGQPQHF. The CDR3 coding sequence is TGTGCCAGCAGTTCCCAACTCGGTCAGCCCCAGCATTTT.

The J gene is TRBJ2-3, the V gene TRBV13; D call uncertain. Germline lookup yields CDR1 PRHDT and CDR2 FYEKMQ (reference sequence). This CDR3 is 17 amino acids long. The germline V and J ends were trimmed by 4 bases and 1 base, with 18 bases remaining between them. The CDR3 DNA is TGTGCCAGCAGCTCGAAATATGAGGCGCTAGGCACAGATACGCAGTATTTT. Translation: CASSSKYEALGTDTQYF.